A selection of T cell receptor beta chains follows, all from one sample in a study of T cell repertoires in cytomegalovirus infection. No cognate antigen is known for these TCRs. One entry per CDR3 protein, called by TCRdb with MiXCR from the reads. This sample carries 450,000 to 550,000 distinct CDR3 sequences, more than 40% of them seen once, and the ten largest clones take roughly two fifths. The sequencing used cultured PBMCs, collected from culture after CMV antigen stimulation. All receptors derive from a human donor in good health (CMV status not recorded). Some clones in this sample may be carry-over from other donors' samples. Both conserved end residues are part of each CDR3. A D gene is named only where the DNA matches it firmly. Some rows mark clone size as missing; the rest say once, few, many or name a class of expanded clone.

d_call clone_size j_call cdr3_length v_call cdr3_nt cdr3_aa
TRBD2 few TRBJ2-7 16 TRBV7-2 TGTGCCAGCAGCTTCCGGACTAGCGGGAGTCGGTACGAGCAGTACTTC CASSFRTSGSRYEQYF
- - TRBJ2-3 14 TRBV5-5 TGTGCCAGCAGCTACTATAGGGAGACAGATACGCAGTATTTT CASSYYRETDTQYF
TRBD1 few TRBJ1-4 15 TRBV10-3 TGTGCCATCAGAGACGGACAGGCAACTAATGAAAAACTGTTTTTT CAIRDGQATNEKLFF
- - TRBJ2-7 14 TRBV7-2 TGTGCCAGCAGCTTAGCCGGGACTTTCAACGAGCAGTACTTC CASSLAGTFNEQYF
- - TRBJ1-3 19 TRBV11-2 TGTGCCAGCAGCCCAAGGACAGTGGAGTCTTTCACTGAAGGGAACACCATATATTTT CASSPRTVESFTEGNTIYF
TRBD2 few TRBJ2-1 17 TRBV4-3 TGCGCCAGCAGCCAAAGAGCCTCTGGACTAGGGAACAATGAGCAGTTCTTC CASSQRASGLGNNEQFF
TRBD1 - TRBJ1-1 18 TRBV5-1 TGCGCCAGCAGCTTTCGGTCAAGACAGGGTTCAGCGGACACTGAAGCTTTCTTT CASSFRSRQGSADTEAFF
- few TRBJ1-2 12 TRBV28 TGTGCCAGCAGAACCGGACTTTATGGCTACACCTTC CASRTGLYGYTF
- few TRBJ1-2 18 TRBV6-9 TGTGCCAGCAGTTATTCCGGCAGGGTCGTTTTCGGGGACTATGGCTACACCTTC CASSYSGRVVFGDYGYTF
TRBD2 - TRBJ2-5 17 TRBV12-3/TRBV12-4 TGTGCCAGCACTCTTGGGAGGGGCGGGAGACCGGTGGGGACCCAGTACTTC CASTLGRGGRPVGTQYF
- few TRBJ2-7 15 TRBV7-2 TGTGCCAGCAGCTTAGGCCCAGCGGGTCCCTTGGAGCAGTACTTC CASSLGPAGPLEQYF
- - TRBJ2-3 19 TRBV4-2 TGTGCCAGCAGCCAGGCGGGATATTTATCTGATGAGCGCACAGATACGCAGTATTTT CASSQAGYLSDERTDTQYF
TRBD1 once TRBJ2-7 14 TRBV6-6 TGTGCCAGCGCCTCGGACAGGGCAACCTACGAGCAGTACTTC CASASDRATYEQYF
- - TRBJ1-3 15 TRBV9 TGTGCCAGCAGCGTATCAGGGGCGGGTGGAAACACCATATATTTT CASSVSGAGGNTIYF
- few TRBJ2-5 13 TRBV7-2 TGTGCCAGCAGCTTAGATAGGGTAGAGACCCAGTACTTC CASSLDRVETQYF
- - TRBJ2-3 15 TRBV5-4 TGTGCCAGCAGCTTGTGGTCGGACAGCACAGATACGCAGTATTTT CASSLWSDSTDTQYF
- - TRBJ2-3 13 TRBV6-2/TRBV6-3 TGTGCCAGCAGTTCCTATAAACGGGATACGCAGTATTTT CASSSYKRDTQYF
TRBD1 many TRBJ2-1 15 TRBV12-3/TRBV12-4 TGTGCCAGCAGCCCTAGGGGGACAGGGCTCAATGAGCAGTTCTTC CASSPRGTGLNEQFF
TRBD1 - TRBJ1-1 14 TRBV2 TGTGCCAGCAGCGGGACAGAGAACCTCACTGAAGCTTTCTTT CASSGTENLTEAFF
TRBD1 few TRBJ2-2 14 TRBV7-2 TGTGCCAGCAGCTGGGGACAGAGCACCGGGGAGCTGTTTTTT CASSWGQSTGELFF
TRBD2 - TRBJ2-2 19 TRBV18 TGTGCCAGCTCACCAAGATCTAGCGGGGGACTTCCGAACACCGGGGAGCTGTTTTTT CASSPRSSGGLPNTGELFF
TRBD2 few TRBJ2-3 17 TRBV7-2 TGTGCCAGCAGCTTAAGCGTCGGCGGGGGAGGGGCAGATACGCAGTATTTT CASSLSVGGGGADTQYF
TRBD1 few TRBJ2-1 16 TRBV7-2 TGTGCCAGCAGCCTACAGGGGAACCCCCTTTATGATGAGCAGTTCTTC CASSLQGNPLYDEQFF
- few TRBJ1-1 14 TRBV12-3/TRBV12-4 TGTGCCAGCAGTCCCCCCAGGGGTATGGATGAAGCTTTCTTT CASSPPRGMDEAFF
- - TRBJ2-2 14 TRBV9 TGTGCCAGCAGCGTAGGGTGGGGCACCGGGGAGCTGTTTTTT CASSVGWGTGELFF
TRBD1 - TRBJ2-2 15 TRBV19 TGTGCCAGTCTCCGGGACAGGACGAACACCGGGGAGCTGTTTTTT CASLRDRTNTGELFF
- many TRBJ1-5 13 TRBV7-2 TGTGCCAGCAGCCGCGACAGATTTCAGCCCCAGCATTTT CASSRDRFQPQHF
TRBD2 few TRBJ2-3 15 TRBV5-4 TGTGCCAGCAGCTTGAGTGGGAGGGCCGGTGATACGCAGTATTTT CASSLSGRAGDTQYF
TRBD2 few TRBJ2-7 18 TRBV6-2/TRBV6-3 TGTGCCAGCAGCCGGTCGAGACAGATGGGACTAGCGGGGGACGAGCAGTACTTC CASSRSRQMGLAGDEQYF
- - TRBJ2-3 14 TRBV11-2 TGTGCCAGCAGCTTAAGGGGATCGGCGGTCGCGCAGTATTTT CASSLRGSAVAQYF
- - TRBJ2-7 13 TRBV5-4 TGTGCCAGCAGCCCCCTCCCTCTGCAAGAGCAGTACTTC CASSPLPLQEQYF
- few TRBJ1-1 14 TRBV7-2 TGTGCCAGCAGCTTAGCGTGGGGGGGCTCTGAAGCTTTCTTT CASSLAWGGSEAFF
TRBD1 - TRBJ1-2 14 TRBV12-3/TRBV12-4 TGTGCCAGCAGTCACCAGGACAGGGATGGAGGCTACACCTTC CASSHQDRDGGYTF
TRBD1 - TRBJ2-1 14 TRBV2 TGTGCCAGCAGCCTCGACAGGGGTCGGGGTGAGCAGTTCTTC CASSLDRGRGEQFF
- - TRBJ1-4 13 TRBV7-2 TGTGCCAGCAGCCCGCGGCGGGTTGAAAAACTGTTTTTT CASSPRRVEKLFF
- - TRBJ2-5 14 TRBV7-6 TGTGCCAGCAGCTTAGGGACAGAGATAGGGAGCCAGTACTTC CASSLGTEIGSQYF
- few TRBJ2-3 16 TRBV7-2 TGTGCCAGCAGCTTAGGCTTTTCGGGAAGCACAGATACGCAGTATTTT CASSLGFSGSTDTQYF
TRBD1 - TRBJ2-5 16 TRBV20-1 TGCAGTGCCACAAGACCTTACAGGGGTGCGGCGGAGACCCAGTACTTC CSATRPYRGAAETQYF
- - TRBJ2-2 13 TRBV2 TGTGCCAGCAGTGATCCAAGGGCCGGGGAGCTGTTTTTT CASSDPRAGELFF